The 20 T cell receptor beta chains given below trace back to one sample, sequenced in a study of T-cell reconstitution after alpha-beta-depleted transplantation in children. Unique molecular identifiers were used in preparing the TCRbeta library. TCRdb reprocessed the PCR reads with MiXCR, giving one entry per CDR3 protein. This sample has about 690,000 distinct CDR3 sequences; roughly 17% occur once, and the top ten carry around 0.96%. The sequences come from PBMCs from the stem cell graft donor, collected from the stem cell graft. The origin of the receptors is a human donor who donated a stem cell graft to a child with acute myeloid leukemia.

This clonotype was detected many times. This sequence joins TRBV5-1 and TRBJ2-5; D call uncertain. The CDR3 has 11 residues. Looked up from germline, CDR1 is SGHRS and CDR2 is YFSETQ. V was shortened by 7 bases and J by 3 bases, with 7 bases between the two germline ends. The CDR3 coding sequence is TGCGCCAGCCCCTCCGAAGAGACCCAGTACTTC. Translated, it gives CASPSEETQYF.

This clonotype was found a few times. The chain has TRBV7-9 and TRBJ2-3; 8 bases are a match to TRBD2. V was pared by 1 base and J by 6 bases, with 3 bases of the junction left unmatched. This CDR3 spans 14 amino acids. Looked up from germline, CDR1 is SEHNR and CDR2 is FQNEAQ (reference sequence). The CDR3 coding sequence is TGTGCCAGCAGCTTAGAGGGACTAGACGATACGCAGTATTTT. This codes for CASSLEGLDDTQYF.

The rearrangement uses TRBV4-3 and TRBJ1-2; D is unresolved. This CDR3 has 16 amino acids. Trimming shortened V by 0 bases and J by 3 bases, and 14 bases separated the two germline ends. Germline CDR1 reads LGHNA; CDR2 reads YSLEER. As DNA, the CDR3 is TGCGCCAGCAGCCAAGATGCCGATTGGAGGGACTATGGCTACACCTTC. Translating gives CASSQDADWRDYGYTF.

This chain uses TRBV12-3 or TRBV12-4 with TRBJ1-1; 7 bases line up with TRBD1. The CDR3 spans 13 residues. V trimming: 5 bases; J trimming: 5 bases; junction bases outside the gene matches: 5. This CDR3 reads CASSPAGGTEAFF. CDR3 sequence (DNA): TGTGCCAGCAGTCCAGCAGGGGGAACTGAAGCTTTCTTT.

This clonotype was detected only a few times. V is TRBV20-1 and J is TRBJ2-7, with TRBD1 matching over 7 bases. Germline trimming cut 6 bases from V and 2 bases from J; bases unmatched to any gene: 13. The CDR3 consists of 15 residues. CDR1 and CDR2 (germline): DFQATT, SNEGSKA (reference sequence). CDR3 sequence: CSAGDGDSDTYEQYV. The CDR3 DNA follows: TGCAGTGCCGGAGATGGGGACAGTGATACCTACGAGCAGTACGTC.

The table lists this clonotype with a few counts. The chain joins TRBV4-1 to TRBJ2-1, with D possibly being TRBD1 (8 bases). Trimming took 2 bases from V and 1 from J, leaving 15 bases between them. Germline CDR1 MGHRA, CDR2 YSYEKL. There are 17 residues in the CDR3. In DNA, the CDR3 is TGCGCCAGCAGCCAATTTACAGGGGGGGTGTCCTACAATGAGCAGTTCTTC. Translating gives CASSQFTGGVSYNEQFF.

This clonotype occurred a few times. The CDR3 region is CSARGAIHSPLHF. CDR3 coding DNA: TGCAGTGCTAGGGGGGCTATTCATTCACCCCTCCACTTT. This sequence joins TRBV20-1 and TRBJ1-6, with D possibly matching TRBD1 (6 bases). The germline gives CDR1 DFQATT, CDR2 SNEGSKA (reference sequence). This CDR3 is built from 13 residues. Between the trimmed V and J ends, which lost 3 bases and 8 bases, there was a span of 11 bases.

This clonotype was seen a few times. This chain uses TRBV28 with TRBJ1-3; D is uncertain. V dropped 5 bases and J dropped 0 bases, with 8 bases sitting between them. Looked up from germline, CDR1 is MDHEN and CDR2 is SYDVKM. The CDR3 extends over 14 amino acids. CDR3 sequence: CASSADYSGNTIYF. The CDR3 bases are TGTGCCAGCAGTGCTGATTACTCTGGAAACACCATATATTTT.

Of note for this clonotype: Germline is not matched at one junction end, which may reflect a read error. V is TRBV20-1 and J is TRBJ2-1; D is perhaps TRBD1 or TRBD2 (5 bases each). CDR1 is DFQATT and CDR2 is SNEGSKA in the germline V gene (reference sequence). CDR3 size: 18 residues. CDR3 region: CCAEGKSRAPRSNNEQFF. CDR3 bases: TGCTGTGCTGAGGGGAAAAGCAGGGCCCCACGAAGTAACAATGAGCAGTTCTTC.

This clonotype was counted ten times or more. V usage is TRBV7-2 and J usage is TRBJ1-1; D unresolved. Germline CDR1 and CDR2: SGHTA and FQGNSA. This CDR3 spans 13 amino acids. V lost 5 bases, J lost 4 bases, and 11 bases lay in between. In nucleotides, the CDR3 is TGTGCCAGCAGCCCTGGGTCGCCCACTGAAGCTTTCTTT. Its translation: CASSPGSPTEAFF.

This clonotype has just a few counts. The chain recombines TRBV10-3 with TRBJ2-7; TRBD2 matches at 7 bases. V shed 4 bases, J shed 6 bases, and the junction held 9 bases outside the gene matches. The length of the CDR3 is 14 residues. Germline V gene lookup returns CDR1 ENHRY and CDR2 SYGVKD. The CDR3 spells CAISGGGYSFEQYF. The CDR3 nucleotides read TGTGCCATCAGTGGGGGAGGGTACTCGTTCGAGCAGTACTTC.

This clonotype was recorded many times. The chain joins TRBV20-1 to TRBJ2-1, with 7 bases that match TRBD2. The CDR3 is made up of 18 amino acids. CDR1 and CDR2 (germline): DFQATT, SNEGSKA (reference sequence). J gave up 4 bases and V 0 bases, and 15 bases lay outside the gene matches. The CDR3 reads CSARDPMGRDYPYNEQFF. CDR3 nucleotides: TGCAGTGCTAGAGATCCTATGGGCCGGGACTATCCATACAATGAGCAGTTCTTC.

This clonotype has a handful of counts. The chain is built from TRBV6-5 and TRBJ2-3, with TRBD1 matching 10 bases. Germline V gene lookup returns CDR1 MNHEY and CDR2 SVGAGI. This CDR3 is built from 16 residues. The J segment lost 5 bases and the V segment lost 2 bases, leaving 7 bases of the junction unmatched. The CDR3 protein is CASSYGTGDSGDTQYF. The CDR3 region has the DNA TGTGCCAGCAGTTACGGGACAGGGGACAGTGGAGATACGCAGTATTTT.

This clonotype was recorded a few times. The gene calls are TRBV7-2 and TRBJ2-5, with 8 nucleotides matching TRBD1. Germline-derived CDR1 and CDR2 are SGHTA and FQGNSA. With V trimmed by 6 bases and J by 4 bases, 7 bases remained unmatched. The CDR3 covers 14 residues. The chain's CDR3 is CASSQTDRGETQYF. CDR3 bases: TGTGCCAGCAGTCAAACCGACAGGGGAGAGACCCAGTACTTC.

V usage is TRBV12-3 or TRBV12-4 and J usage is TRBJ2-7, with D tentatively TRBD1 or TRBD2 (5 bases each). This CDR3 contains 12 residues. V was pared by 6 bases and J by 7 bases, with 13 bases between. As DNA, the CDR3 is TGTGCCAGCAGCTCCTCTTGGGGGGAGCAGTACTTC. Translated, it gives CASSSSWGEQYF.

This clonotype has a count of ten or more. The junction differs from germline at one of its ends, possibly a read error. This chain joins TRBV5-1 and TRBJ2-2; no definite D call. The CDR3 has 13 amino acids. Germline lookup yields CDR1 SGHRS and CDR2 YFSETQ. The CDR3 nucleotides read TGTGCCAGCAGCTTAGCTACGACCGGGGAGCTGTTTTTT. Translating gives CASSLATTGELFF.

This clonotype has a count of ten or more. This chain uses TRBV12-3 or TRBV12-4 with TRBJ1-2; tentative D call: TRBD1 (5 bases). Trimming cost V 3 bases and J 8 bases, with 10 bases left between them. This CDR3 has 12 residues. Written as DNA, the CDR3 is TGTGCCAGCAGTTTGGGGGTACTAGGCTACACCTTC. Translating it yields CASSLGVLGYTF.

This clonotype was seen at least ten times. The chain is built from TRBV20-1 and TRBJ1-5; 7 bases are shared with TRBD1. The germline V gene has CDR1 DFQATT and CDR2 SNEGSKA (reference sequence). Trimming removed 5 bases from V and 1 base from J; junction bases left unmatched: 14. The CDR3 covers 17 residues. As DNA, the CDR3 is TGCAGTGCTTCACAGGGGTCAGGAGTTGTGAGCAATCAGCCCCAGCATTTT. This encodes CSASQGSGVVSNQPQHF.

The chain carries TRBV15 and TRBJ1-6, with 9 bases identical to TRBD1. CDR1 is LNHNV, CDR2 YYDKDF, per germline (reference sequence). CDR3 length: 15 amino acids. V gave up 3 bases and J gave up 9 bases; unmatched junction bases: 6. CDR3 loop: CATSREDRGRSPLHF. The CDR3 DNA reads as TGTGCCACCAGCAGGGAGGACAGGGGACGTTCACCCCTCCACTTT.

As regards this clonotype: A junction end diverges from the germline sequence, so it may reflect a read error. This chain connects TRBV7-2 to TRBJ2-5; a weak D match, TRBD2 (5 bases). Germline assignment: CDR1 SGHTA and CDR2 FQGNSA. This CDR3 contains 16 residues. The CDR3 here is CASSLAYSSGQETQYF. The DNA for the CDR3 is TGTGCCAGCAGCCTAGCCTACTCCAGCGGTCAAGAGACCCAGTACTTC.